This T cell receptor (beta chain) came from a study of regulatory T cells in long-lasting Graves disease (dated by TCRdb to 2020 to 2022). In the study overall: Persistent Graves' disease was defined as antithyroid drug treatment for over 5 years with persistently positive TSH receptor autoantibodies. Patients with persistent Graves' disease were compared with patients with newly diagnosed Graves' disease using TCR sequencing and RNA sequencing of peripheral blood. The study took place in China and was registered as a clinical trial. A total of some 35 samples underwent TCR sequencing, from 13 patients with persistent Graves' disease and some 20 patients with newly diagnosed Graves' disease. In the clinical cohort, patients with persistent Graves' disease had used antithyroid drugs for an average of about 10.3 years. Overall study outcomes, separate from this receptor: The study examined only peripheral blood because the primary lesion, thyroid tissue, could not be accessed. The small sample size was acknowledged by the authors as a limitation that may reduce accuracy. A larger number of public clonotypes was shared among persistent patients (2,741) than among newly diagnosed patients (roughly 980). Only the TCR beta chain was sequenced and analyzed. Persistent Graves' disease patients showed lower TCR Shannon entropy and fewer highly expanded clones than newly diagnosed patients, suggesting clonal expansion. TRBV28, TRBJ1-2 and TRBJ2-5 were preferentially used in persistent disease, while TRBV20-1 and TRBJ2-1 were favored in newly diagnosed disease.

With respect to this clonotype: The clone's antigen remains unknown. Within one base of it there is no much larger clone, and no base qualities were kept.

CDR1 MNHNS and CDR2 SASEGT are derived from the germline V gene. The cysteine opens and the phenylalanine closes a CDR3 of 13 amino acids. Just CDR3 DNA is preserved here, 39 bases in frame from base 1. Between the V and J ends, shortened by 9 bases and 2 bases respectively, the junction contains 11 bases. The library was prepared using multiplex PCR. Instrument on record: Illumina HiSeq 4000. To build TCR beta libraries, CDR3 regions were amplified by Arm-PCR using iRepertoire HTBI primers. PCR products were gel purified before sequencing. The source study handled its data this way. A total of some 65 TRBV and under 15 TRBJ segments were identified across samples and were used for gene usage analysis of CDR3 amino acid clonotypes. Filtered high-quality paired reads were merged into contigs using COPE and FqMerger. BLAST was used to align contigs to the IMGT TRBV, TRBD and TRBJ reference genes, and CDR3 was defined following IMGT. Highly expanded clones were defined as clonotypes with a frequency above 0.1%. Shannon entropy was used to measure repertoire diversity, and the Gini coefficient was used to measure V-J evenness. A clonotype found in more than one individual was treated as public. TCRdb cleaned the public reads at Q25 with fastp, built clones with MiXCR and kept in-frame beta chains. Each CDR3 protein gets just one entry, which takes the most common genes and DNA from the rows behind it. In this record, the V and J calls reflect TCRdb's handling and not the investigators' own analysis. This sample holds almost 350,000 distinct CDR3 sequences; 15% to 20% were observed only once. The top ten clonotypes cover 29% of the sample.

In light of the paper, this sample's time point label describes: persistent/refractory GD, antithyroid drugs over 5 years with positive TRAb. For both TCR sequencing and RNA sequencing, RNA was extracted from PBMCs using TRIzol. The diagnosis of Graves' disease was made according to American Thyroid Association guidelines. The patients came from an endocrinology department in Xi'an, China. Each patient gave 7 to 9.5 milliliters of peripheral blood, collected in an EDTA anticoagulant tube. Ficoll Paque Plus density gradient separation was used to isolate PBMCs, and no additional T cell sorting was done. An Agilent 2100 Bioanalyzer and agarose gel were used to check RNA quality, while a NanoDrop 2000 measured RNA concentration.

Material: peripheral blood mononuclear cells (PBMCs), obtained when the disease was refractory, from a patient treated with antithyroid drugs. This receptor chain uses TRBV6-1 and TRBJ1-3; 6 matching bases give a weak D call of TRBD1. The TCR sequence derives from a female donor with Graves disease. The CDR3: CASSRGPGNTIYF. The sequence in DNA is TGTGCCAGTTCCAGGGGTCCTGGAAACACCATATATTTT.